A selection of T cell receptor beta chains follows, all from one sample in a study of CD8+ T cells in alopecia areata. TCRdb keeps only in-frame clones here, not all; method: immunoSEQ multiplex PCR. The sample has 200,000 to 250,000 clones, 50% to 65% seen once. Sequences were derived from CD4+ T cells sorted from blood, sampled at week 0. These receptors came from a human donor with alopecia areata. Each CDR3 is given without its conserved first and last residue. Fields, in order: D gene, CDR3 length, V gene, CDR3 protein. D genes are given only for firm matches.

>TRBD1|12|TRBV19
ASNRGGLDQPQH
>.|12|TRBV5-1
ASSFEGTVGELF
>.|12|TRBV5-1
ASSLPGRTYEQY
>.|8|TRBV29-1
VGGTDTQY
>.|14|TRBV5-1
ASSLAGRVNTGELF
>.|8|TRBV9
ASPWGGYT
>.|10|TRBV29-1
SGGTLNTEAF
>.|11|TRBV30
AQTTNVGYGYT
>TRBD1|12|TRBV25-1
ASSHRGTNTEAF
>TRBD1|12|TRBV19
ASTDRVGSYEQY
>TRBD2|15|TRBV10-3
AIMSSSGRAGTDTQY